This T cell receptor beta chain was captured in a study of blood T cell repertoires in COVID-19. About the study: In each case, the material was cDNA or gDNA derived from T cells, B-cell-depleted T cells, or PBMCs.

Only a few counts were recorded for this clone. After removal of 6 bases from V and 3 bases from J, the junction contained 13 bases not matched to a gene. This CDR3 has 18 amino acids. Germline V CDR1 and CDR2: LNHDA, SQIVND (reference sequence). Produced via immunoSEQ multiplex PCR; TCRdb's table is partial and in-frame only. This table has 35,000 to 45,000 clones, approximately 91% appearing once. The source material was peripheral blood. The chain carries TRBV19 and TRBJ2-7, with TRBD2 matching over 14 bases. This clonotype was sampled from a human donor in a cohort sampled during active COVID-19. CDR3 DNA: TGTGCCAGTAGCCATCCGGGACTAGCGGGAGAGAAGGGCTACGAGCAGTACTTC. This translates into CASSHPGLAGEKGYEQYF.